This is a list of T cell receptor beta chains from one sample in a study of T-cell memory formation after mild COVID-19. TCRdb processed the 5' RACE reads anew with MiXCR; each CDR3 protein has one entry. In the table there are around 150,000 distinct CDR3 sequences, about 15% of which are singletons. Sequenced sample: PBMCs or a T cell subset sorted from them (not recorded which). The receptors originated from an adult woman who had mild COVID-19 (a few samples of this study predate the infection). Cell type and time point are not known. The CDR3 runs from the conserved cysteine through the conserved F or W. The order of the fields is CDR3 protein, CDR3 DNA, clone size, J gene, D gene, V gene. D genes are given only for firm matches. Rows may omit the clone size; those that give it use once, few, many or a size class.

CDR3 protein: CASSWTGSTDTQYF
CDR3 DNA: TGTGCCAGCAGTTGGACAGGGAGCACAGATACGCAGTATTTT
clone size: few
J gene: TRBJ2-3
D gene: TRBD1
V gene: TRBV12-3/TRBV12-4

CDR3 protein: CASSLGWEQNTGELFF
CDR3 DNA: TGCGCCAGCAGCTTGGGGTGGGAACAGAACACCGGGGAGCTGTTTTTT
clone size: -
J gene: TRBJ2-2
D gene: -
V gene: TRBV5-1

CDR3 protein: CASSFWSEGYTF
CDR3 DNA: TGTGCCAGCAGCTTCTGGTCGGAGGGCTACACCTTC
clone size: -
J gene: TRBJ1-2
D gene: -
V gene: TRBV5-5

CDR3 protein: CASSPTGMGTDTQYF
CDR3 DNA: TGTGCCAGCAGTCCGACAGGGATGGGCACAGATACGCAGTATTTT
clone size: -
J gene: TRBJ2-3
D gene: TRBD1
V gene: TRBV6-2/TRBV6-3

CDR3 protein: CASSQFTGQPYNEQFF
CDR3 DNA: TGCGCCAGCAGCCAATTTACAGGGCAGCCCTACAATGAGCAGTTCTTC
clone size: few
J gene: TRBJ2-1
D gene: -
V gene: TRBV4-1

CDR3 protein: CASSFATGDTQYF
CDR3 DNA: TGTGCCAGCAGTTTCGCCACGGGCGATACGCAGTATTTT
clone size: -
J gene: TRBJ2-3
D gene: -
V gene: TRBV2

CDR3 protein: CASSLASAFSDTPLYNEQFF
CDR3 DNA: TGTGCCAGCAGCTTAGCCAGCGCTTTTTCAGATACTCCGCTATACAATGAGCAGTTCTTC
clone size: few
J gene: TRBJ2-1
D gene: -
V gene: TRBV7-8

CDR3 protein: CAWTTGHEQYF
CDR3 DNA: TGTGCCTGGACTACAGGGCACGAGCAGTACTTC
clone size: few
J gene: TRBJ2-7
D gene: -
V gene: TRBV30

CDR3 protein: CATSDSFDPRLLAGNTEAFF
CDR3 DNA: TGTGCCACCAGTGACTCGTTTGACCCCCGGTTATTGGCCGGGAACACTGAAGCTTTCTTT
clone size: few
J gene: TRBJ1-1
D gene: -
V gene: TRBV24-1

CDR3 protein: CASSSGQGAGELFF
CDR3 DNA: TGTGCCAGCAGTTCGGGACAGGGGGCCGGGGAGCTGTTTTTT
clone size: -
J gene: TRBJ2-2
D gene: TRBD1
V gene: TRBV6-5

CDR3 protein: CASSPRDATNEKLFF
CDR3 DNA: TGTGCCAGCAGCCCCAGGGACGCAACTAATGAAAAACTGTTTTTT
clone size: -
J gene: TRBJ1-4
D gene: -
V gene: TRBV25-1

CDR3 protein: CASSRGISTGEYEYTEAFF
CDR3 DNA: TGCGCCAGCAGTAGGGGGATTTCGACAGGAGAATATGAATACACTGAAGCTTTCTTT
clone size: -
J gene: TRBJ1-1
D gene: -
V gene: TRBV10-2

CDR3 protein: CASSWGTSLYEQYF
CDR3 DNA: TGTGCCAGCAGCTGGGGGACTAGTCTTTACGAGCAGTACTTC
clone size: -
J gene: TRBJ2-7
D gene: TRBD2
V gene: TRBV7-9

CDR3 protein: CASSLAGGGYGYTF
CDR3 DNA: TGTGCCAGCAGCTTAGCTGGGGGTGGCTATGGCTACACCTTC
clone size: few
J gene: TRBJ1-2
D gene: -
V gene: TRBV7-8

CDR3 protein: CASIRDRDYEQYF
CDR3 DNA: TGTGCCAGCATTAGGGACAGGGACTACGAGCAGTACTTC
clone size: -
J gene: TRBJ2-7
D gene: TRBD1
V gene: TRBV2

CDR3 protein: CASQTTWSSYEQYF
CDR3 DNA: TGTGCCAGTCAGACGACTTGGAGCTCCTACGAGCAGTACTTC
clone size: -
J gene: TRBJ2-7
D gene: -
V gene: TRBV28

CDR3 protein: CASSASGGASGDTQYF
CDR3 DNA: TGTGCCAGCAGCGCTAGCGGGGGGGCCTCAGGGGATACGCAGTATTTT
clone size: -
J gene: TRBJ2-3
D gene: TRBD2
V gene: TRBV9

CDR3 protein: CASSSRLAGGILSTDTQYF
CDR3 DNA: TGTGCCAGCAGTTCACGACTAGCGGGGGGAATCCTTAGCACAGATACGCAGTATTTT
clone size: many
J gene: TRBJ2-3
D gene: TRBD2
V gene: TRBV27

CDR3 protein: CSGRDGGEKLFF
CDR3 DNA: TGCAGCGGCCGGGACGGCGGTGAAAAACTGTTTTTT
clone size: -
J gene: TRBJ1-4
D gene: -
V gene: TRBV29-1

CDR3 protein: CASSLTGLAKNIQYF
CDR3 DNA: TGTGCCAGCAGCTTAACGGGGCTCGCCAAAAACATTCAGTACTTC
clone size: many
J gene: TRBJ2-4
D gene: -
V gene: TRBV7-3

CDR3 protein: CATSRPTSGGALEQFF
CDR3 DNA: TGTGCCACCAGCAGGCCTACTAGCGGGGGGGCACTTGAGCAGTTCTTC
clone size: -
J gene: TRBJ2-1
D gene: TRBD2
V gene: TRBV15

CDR3 protein: CASSPRALGGVNTEAFF
CDR3 DNA: TGCGCCAGCAGCCCCCGGGCCCTCGGCGGGGTGAACACTGAAGCTTTCTTT
clone size: -
J gene: TRBJ1-1
D gene: -
V gene: TRBV5-1

CDR3 protein: CASSIESGLTYEQYF
CDR3 DNA: TGTGCCAGTAGTATTGAATCGGGACTTACCTACGAGCAGTACTTC
clone size: few
J gene: TRBJ2-7
D gene: -
V gene: TRBV19

CDR3 protein: CASSETLAGYADTQYF
CDR3 DNA: TGTGCCAGCAGTGAAACACTAGCGGGGTATGCAGATACGCAGTATTTT
clone size: -
J gene: TRBJ2-3
D gene: TRBD2
V gene: TRBV6-2/TRBV6-3

CDR3 protein: CSAIRLSGSSYNEQFF
CDR3 DNA: TGCAGTGCTATAAGATTGAGCGGGTCCTCCTACAATGAGCAGTTCTTC
clone size: few
J gene: TRBJ2-1
D gene: -
V gene: TRBV20-1

CDR3 protein: CASTGQGVYEQYF
CDR3 DNA: TGTGCCAGCACGGGACAGGGGGTGTACGAGCAGTACTTC
clone size: few
J gene: TRBJ2-7
D gene: TRBD1
V gene: TRBV6-1

CDR3 protein: CASSFRTSGSTDTQYF
CDR3 DNA: TGTGCCAGCAGCTTCAGAACTAGCGGGAGTACAGATACGCAGTATTTT
clone size: -
J gene: TRBJ2-3
D gene: TRBD2
V gene: TRBV5-4

CDR3 protein: CASSEGGLVEKGTQYF
CDR3 DNA: TGTGCCAGCAGCGAAGGGGGACTAGTCGAAAAAGGGACCCAGTACTTC
clone size: few
J gene: TRBJ2-5
D gene: TRBD2
V gene: TRBV9

CDR3 protein: CASSLGLDLGYGYTF
CDR3 DNA: TGTGCCAGCAGCTTAGGCCTGGACCTTGGCTATGGCTACACCTTC
clone size: few
J gene: TRBJ1-2
D gene: -
V gene: TRBV7-9

CDR3 protein: CSARDPARTEAFF
CDR3 DNA: TGCAGTGCTAGAGATCCGGCCAGGACTGAAGCTTTCTTT
clone size: few
J gene: TRBJ1-1
D gene: -
V gene: TRBV20-1

CDR3 protein: CASSPATGDYEQYF
CDR3 DNA: TGTGCCAGTAGTCCAGCGACAGGGGACTACGAGCAGTACTTC
clone size: few
J gene: TRBJ2-7
D gene: TRBD1
V gene: TRBV19

CDR3 protein: CSARVISGTNYEQYF
CDR3 DNA: TGCAGTGCTAGGGTTATTAGCGGAACGAACTACGAGCAGTACTTC
clone size: -
J gene: TRBJ2-7
D gene: -
V gene: TRBV20-1

CDR3 protein: CASSLIAGVRGELFF
CDR3 DNA: TGTGCCAGCAGTTTAATAGCGGGGGTTCGCGGGGAGCTGTTTTTT
clone size: -
J gene: TRBJ2-2
D gene: TRBD2
V gene: TRBV12-3/TRBV12-4

CDR3 protein: CASMYRPSGGSPDTQYF
CDR3 DNA: TGTGCCAGCATGTATCGTCCTAGCGGGGGGTCACCAGATACGCAGTATTTT
clone size: few
J gene: TRBJ2-3
D gene: TRBD2
V gene: TRBV27

CDR3 protein: CATSPGPRPYGYTF
CDR3 DNA: TGTGCCACCTCCCCCGGCCCGCGGCCTTATGGCTACACCTTC
clone size: few
J gene: TRBJ1-2
D gene: -
V gene: TRBV6-5

CDR3 protein: CASSLEVYGNTIYF
CDR3 DNA: TGTGCCAGCAGCTTAGAAGTGTATGGAAACACCATATATTTT
clone size: -
J gene: TRBJ1-3
D gene: -
V gene: TRBV7-2

CDR3 protein: CASSNNDRRNTEAFF
CDR3 DNA: TGTGCCAGCAGTAACAACGACAGGAGAAACACTGAAGCTTTCTTT
clone size: -
J gene: TRBJ1-1
D gene: -
V gene: TRBV6-5

CDR3 protein: CASSGLSLNYGYTF
CDR3 DNA: TGTGCCAGCAGTGGTCTCAGTTTAAACTATGGCTACACCTTC
clone size: few
J gene: TRBJ1-2
D gene: -
V gene: TRBV12-3/TRBV12-4

CDR3 protein: CSVVPWSGARTNTEAFF
CDR3 DNA: TGCAGCGTCGTGCCCTGGTCGGGGGCGAGGACCAACACTGAAGCTTTCTTT
clone size: few
J gene: TRBJ1-1
D gene: -
V gene: TRBV29-1

CDR3 protein: CSGGQGDGYTF
CDR3 DNA: TGCAGCGGAGGACAGGGAGATGGCTACACCTTC
clone size: few
J gene: TRBJ1-2
D gene: TRBD1
V gene: TRBV29-1

CDR3 protein: CASSLVGQVNIQYF
CDR3 DNA: TGTGCCAGCAGCTTGGTAGGGCAGGTAAACATTCAGTACTTC
clone size: few
J gene: TRBJ2-4
D gene: -
V gene: TRBV5-6

CDR3 protein: CASSNLRGRMDTQYF
CDR3 DNA: TGTGCCAGCAGTAACCTCAGGGGACGTATGGATACGCAGTATTTT
clone size: -
J gene: TRBJ2-3
D gene: -
V gene: TRBV11-2

CDR3 protein: CASSLAEYTEAFF
CDR3 DNA: TGTGCCAGCAGTTTAGCGGAGTACACTGAAGCTTTCTTT
clone size: -
J gene: TRBJ1-1
D gene: -
V gene: TRBV12-3/TRBV12-4

CDR3 protein: CASSTGGRAGNQPQHF
CDR3 DNA: TGTGCCAGCAGCACCGGGGGCCGTGCGGGCAATCAGCCCCAGCATTTT
clone size: -
J gene: TRBJ1-5
D gene: -
V gene: TRBV5-6

CDR3 protein: CASSLVLPEQYF
CDR3 DNA: TGTGCCAGCAGCTTAGTACTCCCCGAGCAGTACTTC
clone size: few
J gene: TRBJ2-7
D gene: -
V gene: TRBV7-9

CDR3 protein: CASSEYGSYEQYF
CDR3 DNA: TGTGCCAGCAGTGAATATGGGTCCTACGAGCAGTACTTC
clone size: -
J gene: TRBJ2-7
D gene: -
V gene: TRBV25-1

CDR3 protein: CASSSRRTGHPYEQYF
CDR3 DNA: TGCGCCAGCAGCTCCCGCCGTACGGGACACCCCTACGAGCAGTACTTC
clone size: -
J gene: TRBJ2-7
D gene: -
V gene: TRBV5-1

CDR3 protein: CASTLEEVSEDTGELFF
CDR3 DNA: TGTGCCAGCACTCTAGAGGAGGTTAGCGAAGACACCGGGGAGCTGTTTTTT
clone size: -
J gene: TRBJ2-2
D gene: -
V gene: TRBV5-5

CDR3 protein: CASSSRDRAHQPQHF
CDR3 DNA: TGTGCCAGCAGCTCCCGGGACAGGGCCCATCAGCCCCAGCATTTT
clone size: few
J gene: TRBJ1-5
D gene: TRBD1
V gene: TRBV7-8

CDR3 protein: CASRPPGTTGNTIYF
CDR3 DNA: TGTGCCAGCAGGCCCCCCGGGACAACTGGAAACACCATATATTTT
clone size: -
J gene: TRBJ1-3
D gene: -
V gene: TRBV6-2/TRBV6-3

CDR3 protein: CASRWGDGMNYEQYF
CDR3 DNA: TGTGCCAGTAGATGGGGAGACGGAATGAACTACGAGCAGTACTTC
clone size: -
J gene: TRBJ2-7
D gene: -
V gene: TRBV19

CDR3 protein: CASSFPEAKANTGELFF
CDR3 DNA: TGTGCCAGCAGCTTTCCCGAGGCGAAAGCGAACACCGGGGAGCTGTTTTTT
clone size: few
J gene: TRBJ2-2
D gene: -
V gene: TRBV7-9

CDR3 protein: CASSYGTANTEAFF
CDR3 DNA: TGTGCCAGTAGTTACGGGACAGCGAACACTGAAGCTTTCTTT
clone size: -
J gene: TRBJ1-1
D gene: TRBD1
V gene: TRBV19

CDR3 protein: CASRDMRERADTQYF
CDR3 DNA: TGCGCCAGCAGGGATATGCGGGAGAGGGCAGATACGCAGTATTTT
clone size: few
J gene: TRBJ2-3
D gene: TRBD2
V gene: TRBV5-1

CDR3 protein: CATSDPRDRISGANVLTF
CDR3 DNA: TGTGCCACCAGTGACCCCCGGGACAGGATCTCTGGGGCCAACGTCCTGACTTTC
clone size: -
J gene: TRBJ2-6
D gene: TRBD1
V gene: TRBV24-1